These 9 T cell receptor beta chains share one sample of origin, sequenced in a study of CD4 T cells in relation to SARS-CoV-2 and coronaviruses (dated by TCRdb to the early 2020s). The receptor library was made with the immunoSEQ multiplex PCR assay. What TCRdb holds here is the immuneACCESS table cut down to in-frame rearrangements. Part of the clones is not present; checked against another copy, under half of the missing clones reflect an unresolved V gene, and the others are unexplained. In this sample the table shows some 25,000 clones, about 76% of which occur a single time. The top ten clones comprise roughly a tenth of the sample. CD4+ T cells from unexposed donors were collected before the COVID-19 pandemic (2011-2018). After about 10 days of culture, CD4+ T cells were isolated with the EasySep CD4+ T cell isolation kit. Their antigen targets remain unknown. Material: CD4+ T cells from PBMCs, cultured in vitro. The receptors originated from a human donor in good health.

The chain has TRBV2 and TRBJ2-2; 9 nucleotides align to TRBD1. The CDR3 length is 13 residues. The trim removed 9 bases at V and 4 bases at J, leaving 3 bases unmatched. The germline CDR1 and CDR2 sequences are SNHLY and FYNNEI. The CDR3 coding sequence is TGTGCCAGTGGGACAGGGTTCACCGGGGAGCTGTTTTTT. Translation gives CASGTGFTGELFF. Together with reference TRBV2 and TRBJ2-2, the CDR3 gives the full variable domain: EPEVTQTPSHQVTQMGQEVILRCVPISNHLYFYWYRQILGQKVEFLVSFYNNEISEKSEIFDDQFSVERPDGSNFTLKIRSTKLEDSAMYFCASGTGFTGELFFGEGSRLTVL.

This clone is a singleton in its sample. This sequence joins TRBV5-1 and TRBJ2-7, with TRBD2 as a possible D gene (6 bases). The CDR3 is made up of 13 amino acids. With 7 bases removed from V and 2 bases from J, the gap between germline ends came to 13 bases. Germline loops: CDR1 SGHRS, CDR2 YFSETQ. The CDR3 here is CASAPSATYEQYF. The CDR3 coding sequence is TGCGCCAGCGCGCCTAGCGCTACCTACGAGCAGTACTTC.

This rearrangement joins TRBV12-3 or TRBV12-4 to TRBJ2-1; 12 nucleotides match TRBD2. Germline trimming cut 5 bases from V and 12 bases from J; bases unmatched to any gene: 5. The CDR3 length is 13 residues. CDR3 protein: CASSPTSGGGQFF. The DNA for the CDR3 is TGTGCCAGCAGTCCGACTAGCGGGGGCGGGCAGTTCTTC.

The rearrangement joins TRBV19 to TRBJ2-6; maybe TRBD1 (5 bases). There are 19 residues in the CDR3. V gave up 3 bases and J gave up 2 bases, with 20 bases separating them. The germline V gene has CDR1 LNHDA and CDR2 SQIVND (reference sequence). This CDR3 reads CASSIIWSQVGAGANVLTF. The CDR3 DNA reads TGTGCCAGTAGTATTATCTGGTCACAAGTAGGGGCTGGGGCCAACGTCCTGACTTTC.

The V and J genes are TRBV18 and TRBJ2-7; D may be TRBD1 (5 bases). The CDR3 contains 13 residues. Germline CDR1 reads KGHSH; CDR2 reads LQKENI. V was cut by 2 bases and J by 7 bases, with 12 bases left in between. In DNA, the CDR3 is TGTGCCAGCTCACCAATCAGGGTCGAGGAGCAGTACTTC. Translated: CASSPIRVEEQYF.

The gene calls are TRBV19 and TRBJ1-1; D uncertain. Germline values: CDR1 LNHDA, CDR2 SQIVND (reference sequence). The CDR3 sequence is 13 residues long. V lost 8 bases, J lost 1 base, and 11 bases lay in between. Here the CDR3 reads CASLQAGNTEAFF. The CDR3, as DNA: TGTGCCAGTCTTCAGGCCGGGAACACTGAAGCTTTCTTT. Drawing the rest from reference TRBV19 and TRBJ1-1, the complete variable domain is DGGITQSPKYLFRKEGQNVTLSCEQNLNHDAMYWYRQDPGQGLRLIYYSQIVNDFQKGDIAEGYSVSREKKESFPLTVTSAQKNPTAFYLCASLQAGNTEAFFGQGTRLTVV.

The rearrangement uses TRBV27 and TRBJ1-5, with D possibly being TRBD1 (5 bases). Germline loops: CDR1 MNHEY, CDR2 SMNVEV (reference sequence). The CDR3 extends over 16 amino acids. Trimming pared 6 bases from V and 0 bases from J, leaving 15 bases between. The CDR3 DNA is TGTGCCAGCAGCCCGAGGGGCCCATATAGCAATCAGCCCCAGCATTTT. It codes for CASSPRGPYSNQPQHF.

The rearrangement links TRBV7-8 to TRBJ2-5; possibly TRBD1 or TRBD2 for D (5 bases each). CDR3 length: 14 amino acids. V was clipped by 3 bases and J by 5 bases, with 13 bases between them. Germline values: CDR1 SGHVS, CDR2 FQNEAQ. The CDR3 bases are TGTGCCAGCAGCTTGGGACGGGCTCGGGAGACCCAGTACTTC. Residues: CASSLGRARETQYF.

This chain links TRBV6-1 with TRBJ2-3; no firm D call. CDR1 is MNHNS, CDR2 SASEGT, per germline. Trimming left V 3 bases short and J 3 bases short, with 7 bases between. The CDR3 covers 13 residues. The CDR3, as DNA: TGTGCCAGCAGTGAGGCCCGAACAGATACGCAGTATTTT. It yields the protein CASSEARTDTQYF.